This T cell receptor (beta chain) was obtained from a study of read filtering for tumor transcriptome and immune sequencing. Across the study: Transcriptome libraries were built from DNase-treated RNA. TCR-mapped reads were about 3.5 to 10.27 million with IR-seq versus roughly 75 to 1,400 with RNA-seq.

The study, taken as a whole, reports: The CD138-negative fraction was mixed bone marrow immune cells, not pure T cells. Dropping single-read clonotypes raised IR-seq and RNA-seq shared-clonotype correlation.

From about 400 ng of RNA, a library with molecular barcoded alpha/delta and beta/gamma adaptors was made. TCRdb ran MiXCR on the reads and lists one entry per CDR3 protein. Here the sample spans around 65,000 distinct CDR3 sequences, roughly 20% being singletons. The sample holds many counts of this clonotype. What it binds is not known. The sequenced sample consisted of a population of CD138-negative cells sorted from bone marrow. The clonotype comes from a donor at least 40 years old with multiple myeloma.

The CDR3 loop reads CASSKGAVQETQYF. For the CDR3, the DNA is TGTGCCAGCAGTAAGGGGGCGGTCCAAGAGACCCAGTACTTC. This chain connects TRBV6-6 to TRBJ2-5, with 7 bases lining up with TRBD1. V gave up 5 bases and J gave up 1 base; unmatched junction bases: 4. Germline CDR1 and CDR2: MNHNY and SVGAGI (reference sequence). The CDR3 totals 14 residues.